The entry that follows covers one T cell receptor (beta chain) sequence. This sample was included in a study of control samples from healthy donors and cancer patients. Sequenced by immunoSEQ multiplex PCR; TCRdb stores in-frame clones only, minus some. The table has some 98,000 clones, roughly 80% seen once. The germline V gene has CDR1 SGHTA and CDR2 FQGNSA. This CDR3 is 14 amino acids long. Germline trimming cut 1 base from V and 8 bases from J; bases unmatched to any gene: 7. The sequenced sample was PBMCs. This sequence originates from a man in his 70s with lung cancer. The chain couples TRBV7-2 to TRBJ1-2; 7 nucleotides match TRBD1. CDR3 nucleotides: TGTGCCAGCAGCTTAGGGGGGACAGCCCCGGGCTACACCTTC. It specifies CASSLGGTAPGYTF.